The source of this TCR beta chain is a study of Tregs in tolerant kidney transplant recipients. Overall study findings and caveats: Expanding Tregs on activated donor B cells appeared to best identify donor-specific TCRbeta clones. This study did not directly address biological reproducibility.

For this clone: Its specificity is unknown.

The repertoire was sequenced with immunoSEQ multiplex PCR; TCRdb's copy has only in-frame clones and lacks some. Of more than 95,000 clones detected, about 90% appear once; the ten largest clones hold roughly 0.63%. The V gene lost 2 bases and the J gene lost 7 bases, with 15 bases spanning the gap. There are 14 residues in the CDR3. The germline V gene has CDR1 SGHVS and CDR2 FNYEAQ. The chain is built from TRBV7-6 and TRBJ2-7, with a possible D match to TRBD2 (5 bases). The TCR comes from a human donor in good health. Sample: CD4+ T cells from blood. CDR3 loop: CASSLSSVSGEQYF. As DNA, the CDR3 is TGTGCCAGCAGCTTAAGTAGTGTTTCGGGGGAGCAGTACTTC. Full variable domain (outside the CDR3, taken from reference TRBV7-6 and TRBJ2-7): GAGVSQSPRYKVTKRGQDVALRCDPISGHVSLYWYRQALGQGPEFLTYFNYEAQQDKSGLPNDRFSAERPEGSISTLTIQRTEQRDSAMYRCASSLSSVSGEQYFGPGTRLTVT.